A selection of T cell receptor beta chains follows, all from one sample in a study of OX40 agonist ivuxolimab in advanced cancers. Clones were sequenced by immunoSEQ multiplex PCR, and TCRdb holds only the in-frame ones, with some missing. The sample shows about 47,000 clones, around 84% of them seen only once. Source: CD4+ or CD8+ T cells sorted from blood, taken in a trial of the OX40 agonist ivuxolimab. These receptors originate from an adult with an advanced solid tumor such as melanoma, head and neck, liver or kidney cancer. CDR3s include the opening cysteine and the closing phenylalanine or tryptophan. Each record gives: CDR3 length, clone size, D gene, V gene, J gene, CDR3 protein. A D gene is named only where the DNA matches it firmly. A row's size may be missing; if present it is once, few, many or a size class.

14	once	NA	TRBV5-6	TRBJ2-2	CASSLANRGGELFF
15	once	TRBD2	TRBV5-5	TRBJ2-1	CASSETSGGAYEQFF
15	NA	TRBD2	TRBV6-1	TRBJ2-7	CASQEAGGGSYEQYF
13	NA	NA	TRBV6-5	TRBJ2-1	CASSGVSYNEQFF
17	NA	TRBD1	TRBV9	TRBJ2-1	CASSVGVLTGGYNEQFF
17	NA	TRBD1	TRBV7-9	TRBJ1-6	CASSPQTGSSYNSPLHF
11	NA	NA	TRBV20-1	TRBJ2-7	CSATEILEQYF
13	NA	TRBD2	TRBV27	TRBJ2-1	CASSSGGWNEQFF
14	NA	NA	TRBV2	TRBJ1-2	CASRDPAWGYGYTF
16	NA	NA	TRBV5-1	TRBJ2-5	CASSLVSGQTQETQYF
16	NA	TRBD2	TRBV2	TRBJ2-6	CASSDPGGQGANVLTF
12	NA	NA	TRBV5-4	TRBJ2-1	CASSLLGIEQFF
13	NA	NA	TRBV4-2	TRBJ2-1	CASSQEVKVGQFF
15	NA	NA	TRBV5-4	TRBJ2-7	CASSLAAGAAYEQYF
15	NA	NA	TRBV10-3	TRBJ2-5	CAISEKENREETQYF
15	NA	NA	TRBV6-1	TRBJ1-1	CASTMAGTSGHEAFF
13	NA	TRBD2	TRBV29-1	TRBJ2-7	CSVVEGGTYEQYF
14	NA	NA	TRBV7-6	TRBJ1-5	CASSLAGGNQPQHF
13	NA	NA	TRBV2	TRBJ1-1	CASSEVGNTEAFF
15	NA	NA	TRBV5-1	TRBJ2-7	CASSLETGRVYEQYF
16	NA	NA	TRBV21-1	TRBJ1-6	CASSTPDRGNDSPLHF